This T cell receptor beta chain was obtained from a study of Graves' ophthalmopathy and Graves' hyperthyroidism. In the case of this clonotype: Its antigen remains unknown.

The germline V gene encodes CDR1 SGHTA and CDR2 FQGNSA. Trimming stripped 6 bases from V and 2 bases from J, with 19 bases between. This CDR3 contains 16 residues. Study findings and constraints: In predicting ophthalmopathy progression, the model reached roughly 69% sensitivity and roughly 75% specificity. A model built from 13 signatures distinguished ophthalmopathy from stable hyperthyroidism with 87.88% sensitivity and less than 83% specificity.

Newly diagnosed, the hyperthyroidism patients had under 2 months' duration and were aged 18 to 65. Reliance was placed on clinical symptoms, serum thyroxine, TRAb, thyroid ultrasound and orbital computed tomography for diagnosis. Researchers took RNA transcripts and amplified TCR beta CDR3 regions from them. Second-round multiplex PCR came after first-round RT-PCR with HTBI primers. TCRdb reprocessed the multiplex PCR reads with MiXCR, giving one entry per CDR3 protein. Of around 1.1 million distinct CDR3 sequences detected, less than 45% appear once; the ten largest clones hold around 10%. Input material: peripheral blood or thyroid tissue (not recorded which). The chain has TRBV7-2 and TRBJ2-5, with D perhaps matching TRBD1 (7 bases). The origin of this receptor is an adult man with Graves' hyperthyroidism. In DNA, the CDR3 is TGTGCCAGCAGGATAGGGGGCGGGACCCTTCAAGAGACCCAGTACTTC. It is translated as CASRIGGGTLQETQYF.